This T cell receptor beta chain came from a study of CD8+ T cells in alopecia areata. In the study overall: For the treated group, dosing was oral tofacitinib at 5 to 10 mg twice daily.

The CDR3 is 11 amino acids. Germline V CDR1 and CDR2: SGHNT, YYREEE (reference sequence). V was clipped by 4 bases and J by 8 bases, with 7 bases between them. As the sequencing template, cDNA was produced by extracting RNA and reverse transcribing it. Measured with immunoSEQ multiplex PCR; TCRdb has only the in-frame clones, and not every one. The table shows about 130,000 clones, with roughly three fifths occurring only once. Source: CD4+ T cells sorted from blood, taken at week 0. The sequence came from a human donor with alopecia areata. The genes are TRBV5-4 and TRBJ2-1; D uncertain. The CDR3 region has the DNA TGTGCCAGCAGCAATTACTATGAGCAGTTCTTC. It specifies CASSNYYEQFF.